This entry features one T cell receptor (beta chain) sequence. What it binds is not known. The sample belongs to a study of T cell responses to AZD1222 COVID-19 vaccine. Study-level background: Second-dose intervals of approximately 4 or approximately 12 weeks were pooled.

V was cut by 2 bases and J by 0 bases, with 13 bases left in between. The CDR3 spans 16 residues. Germline V gene data show CDR1 as SNHLY and CDR2 as FYNNEI. This table comes from immunoSEQ multiplex PCR, and its TCRdb copy is limited to in-frame clones, with some not included. Of some 120,000 clones in the sample, 90% to 95% are singletons; the top ten hold 2.9%. Study-wide findings and caveats: Unmutated variant regions are reportedly the target of nearly half of TCRs that are spike-specific. Just a handful of AZD1222 recipients tested seropositive at baseline. Clonal diversity may have been underestimated, and the donors were mostly white British, with more females than males.

The chain links TRBV2 to TRBJ1-1, with D unclear. The clonotype originates from an adult in good health. The sequenced sample was peripheral blood, obtained on day 0 of AZD1222 vaccination. CDR3 DNA: TGTGCCAGCAGTGAAAAGGGCACAGACATGAACACTGAAGCTTTCTTT. Protein product: CASSEKGTDMNTEAFF.